Listed below are T cell receptor beta chains from one sample, sequenced in a study of CD8+CD57+ T cells in acquired aplastic anemia. TCRdb itself ran the reads through MiXCR, one entry per CDR3 protein. The sample yields 160,000 or so distinct CDR3 sequences, about 70% seen once. Sequenced sample: sorted CD4+, CD8+, or CD8+CD57+ T cells (not recorded which) from PBMCs. These TCRs come from a human donor with aplastic anemia. Both conserved end residues are part of each CDR3. The D gene is left open where the match is weak. For some rows the clone size is stated as once, few or many, or as a class when expanded; others skip it.

CASSLVPGSRTNEKLFF TGTGCCAGCAGCTTAGTTCCCGGGAGCAGAACTAATGAAAAACTGTTTTTT TRBV7-9 - - TRBJ1-4
CASSPTLLGGSPLHF TGTGCCAGCAGTCCCACATTATTGGGGGGATCACCCCTCCACTTT TRBV6-1 few - TRBJ1-6
CASSLGTYATNEKLFF TGTGCCAGCAGCTTAGGGACCTATGCAACTAATGAAAAACTGTTTTTT TRBV7-2 - - TRBJ1-4
CASSIDRVGNTEAFF TGTGCCAGTAGTATAGATCGGGTTGGGAACACTGAAGCTTTCTTT TRBV19 - - TRBJ1-1
CASSFSVAGGTQYF TGTGCCAGCAGTTTTTCGGTCGCGGGTGGGACCCAGTACTTC TRBV9 - - TRBJ2-5
CSGQTGQTEAFF TGCAGTGGTCAAACAGGGCAGACTGAAGCTTTCTTT TRBV20-1 few - TRBJ1-1
CASSQGALPRETQYF TGTGCCAGCAGCCAAGGGGCACTACCGCGAGAGACCCAGTACTTC TRBV3-1 few - TRBJ2-5
CASSHEGTQNYEQYF TGTGCCAGTAGTCATGAGGGGACACAGAACTACGAGCAGTACTTC TRBV19 - - TRBJ2-7
CASRQLGNRQETQYF TGTGCCAGCAGACAACTAGGTAACCGCCAAGAGACCCAGTACTTC TRBV7-9 once - TRBJ2-5
CASSLGRTWGPYF TGTGCCAGCAGCTTGGGGAGGACTTGGGGCCCGTACTTC TRBV5-8 few - TRBJ2-5
CATSDTGNTGELFF TGCGCCACCAGTGATACGGGGAACACCGGGGAGCTGTTTTTT TRBV24-1 - - TRBJ2-2
CASRSGTGYEQYF TGTGCCAGCAGGTCCGGGACAGGGTACGAGCAGTACTTC TRBV12-3/TRBV12-4 - TRBD1 TRBJ2-7
CASSSPTSSDEQYF TGTGCCAGCAGTTCCCCCACTAGTAGCGACGAGCAGTACTTC TRBV6-5 many - TRBJ2-7
CASSLEGGGLYNEQFF TGTGCCAGCAGCTTAGAGGGCGGGGGCCTCTACAATGAGCAGTTCTTC TRBV7-2 - - TRBJ2-1
CASSQGGDEAFF TGTGCCAGCAGTCAGGGAGGAGATGAAGCTTTCTTT TRBV12-3/TRBV12-4 - - TRBJ1-1
CASSSRGAGGELFF TGTGCCAGCAGTTCGAGGGGGGCGGGAGGGGAGCTGTTTTTT TRBV12-3/TRBV12-4 once - TRBJ2-2
CASSLGRTEETYGYTF TGTGCCAGCAGCTTAGGTAGAACCGAGGAGACCTATGGCTACACCTTC TRBV7-3 once - TRBJ1-2
CASSVLAGEAQETQYF TGTGCCAGCAGTGTATTAGCGGGGGAGGCCCAAGAGACCCAGTACTTC TRBV6-1 - TRBD2 TRBJ2-5
CASSIGGPEAFF TGTGCCAGTAGTATCGGGGGACCTGAAGCTTTCTTT TRBV19 few - TRBJ1-1
CASRRDTYTGELFF TGTGCCAGCCGTCGGGACACCTACACCGGGGAGCTGTTTTTT TRBV6-5 many - TRBJ2-2
CASSLGGGTYNEQFF TGTGCCAGCAGCTTAGGGGGCGGTACTTACAATGAGCAGTTCTTC TRBV7-9 once - TRBJ2-1
CASDRDRGVTNEKLFF TGTGCCAGCGACCGGGACAGGGGCGTCACTAATGAAAAACTGTTTTTT TRBV2 - TRBD1 TRBJ1-4
CASSFRGGTLYNEQFF TGTGCCAGCAGCTTCCGTGGCGGGACGCTGTACAATGAGCAGTTCTTC TRBV7-6 once - TRBJ2-1
CASTFEGTGAYGQYF TGTGCCAGCACCTTCGAGGGGACAGGGGCCTACGGGCAGTACTTC TRBV6-2/TRBV6-3 - TRBD1 TRBJ2-7
CASSPSTGGDYGYTF TGCGCCAGCAGCCCCTCGACAGGGGGAGACTATGGCTACACCTTC TRBV4-3 once TRBD1 TRBJ1-2
CATSSRGGGTVTEAFF TGTGCCACCAGCTCCCGGGGAGGGGGTACCGTCACTGAAGCTTTCTTT TRBV15 - - TRBJ1-1
CASGASGRLEETQYF TGTGCCTCAGGGGCTAGCGGGAGACTAGAAGAGACCCAGTACTTC TRBV6-4 many TRBD2 TRBJ2-5